This T cell receptor beta chain was captured by sequencing in a study of radiotherapy plus CTLA-4 blockade in lung cancer. Whole-study context: Disease control was achieved by just over 30% of patients, and objective responses by 18%. Notes on the study in general: Blood TCR clones of tumor origin expanded after radiotherapy plus ipilimumab. Increased serum interferon-beta after radiation also reportedly predicted response strongly.

Libraries were prepared by immunoSEQ multiplex PCR; TCRdb keeps only in-frame clonotypes and omits some of them. The sample gives approximately 97,000 clones, around 82% of which show up once; roughly 0.85% is in the top ten. Focal radiation plus CTLA-4 blockade with ipilimumab was given to patients with chemo-refractory metastatic non-small-cell lung cancer. This clone was counted a single time. Its antigen is unknown. The same CDR3 also results from other DNA sequences found in this sample. CDR1 and CDR2 from the germline V gene are KGHSH and LQKENI. V shed 3 bases and J shed 0 bases, with 8 bases lying between them. There are 14 residues in the CDR3.

This specimen consisted of peripheral blood, obtained from a patient treated with radiotherapy plus ipilimumab. The chain joins TRBV18 to TRBJ1-1, with D tentatively TRBD1 (6 bases). This TCR was sampled from a human donor with non-small cell lung cancer who had stable disease on radiotherapy plus ipilimumab. The CDR3 protein is CASSPQGLNTEAFF. In DNA, the CDR3 is TGTGCCAGCTCACCTCAGGGGCTGAACACTGAAGCTTTCTTT.